The 22 T cell receptor beta chains in this list originate from one sample, sequenced in a study of naive and memory T cell subsets. The beta constant-region primer was an equimolar mix of two oligonucleotides covering TRBC1 and TRBC2. Four rounds of PCR amplified the ligated cDNA using nested alpha and beta constant-region primers plus SP2. MiXCR was run by TCRdb on the UMI-ligation and nested PCR reads, yielding one entry per CDR3 protein. Of around 29,000 distinct CDR3 sequences listed, about 18% are singletons. The specimen was effector memory CD4+ T cells from blood. Subset noted: effector memory, CD45RA- CD27-. The source of these receptors is a human donor in good health.

This clonotype was counted a few times. The rearrangement uses TRBV27 and TRBJ2-1, with 10 bases identical to TRBD1. The ends lost 6 bases at V and 5 bases at J; junction bases unmatched: 10. The germline CDR1 and CDR2 sequences are MNHEY and SMNVEV (reference sequence). The CDR3 length is 16 residues. CDR3 coding DNA: TGTGCCAGCAGCCGCTACGGGACAGGGGCGAACAATGAGCAGTTCTTC. Encoded protein: CASSRYGTGANNEQFF.

Written as DNA, the CDR3 is TGTGCCAGCAGCTTGGAAGGGGGACAGGCGCTCACAGATACGCAGTATTTT. Translated: CASSLEGGQALTDTQYF. The V and J genes are TRBV5-5 and TRBJ2-3; 8 bases match TRBD1. Looked up from germline, CDR1 is SGHKS and CDR2 is YYEKEE (reference sequence). V lost 0 bases, J lost 2 bases, and 8 bases stayed unmatched. This CDR3 spans 17 amino acids.

This chain joins TRBV6-2 or TRBV6-3 and TRBJ1-5; D possibly corresponds to TRBD1 (6 bases). The germline gives CDR1 MNHEY, CDR2 SVGEGT. The CDR3 is 13 residues long. V lost 10 bases and J lost 3, with 13 bases in between. CDR3 sequence reads: CATQGFINQPQHF. DNA for the CDR3: TGTGCCACCCAGGGGTTCATCAATCAGCCCCAGCATTTT.

This clonotype was observed a few times. The chain links TRBV6-2 or TRBV6-3 to TRBJ2-7; D perhaps matches TRBD2 (5 bases). Trimming cost V 11 bases and J 4 bases, with 21 bases left between them. The CDR3 runs to 14 residues. CDR1 and CDR2 from the germline V gene are MNHEY and SVGEGT. The CDR3 region is CAGTEDYPNYEQYF. CDR3 sequence (DNA): TGTGCCGGAACTGAAGACTATCCGAATTACGAGCAGTACTTC.

This clonotype appeared a few times. The chain joins TRBV20-1 to TRBJ2-7; 8 nucleotides agree with TRBD2. This CDR3 region has 13 residues. V gave up 6 bases and J gave up 2 bases; unmatched junction bases: 6. CDR1 is DFQATT, CDR2 SNEGSKA, per germline (reference sequence). CDR3 protein: CSAVAGFTYEQYF. CDR3 nucleotides: TGCAGTGCCGTAGCGGGATTTACCTACGAGCAGTACTTC.

This clonotype came up a few times. V and J are TRBV19 and TRBJ1-1; the match to TRBD1 covers 8 bases. Germline values: CDR1 LNHDA, CDR2 SQIVND (reference sequence). This CDR3 contains 11 residues. V lost 6 bases, J lost 11 bases, and 5 bases stayed unmatched. The chain's CDR3 is CASRDRGSAFF. In nucleotides, the CDR3 is TGTGCCAGTAGAGACAGGGGCTCGGCTTTCTTT.

This clonotype was seen repeatedly, ten times or more. The CDR3 nucleotides read TGTGCCAGCAGTTTCAGGCAGGGGCGGAATGAGCAGTTCTTC. Protein sequence: CASSFRQGRNEQFF. The genes are TRBV28 and TRBJ2-1; the D gene is possibly TRBD1 (6 bases). The CDR3 is 14 residues long. V was pared by 3 bases and J by 7 bases, with 13 bases between. Germline V lookup: CDR1 MDHEN, CDR2 SYDVKM.

This clonotype occurred many times. The chain has TRBV5-1 and TRBJ1-2; D gene ambiguous. V gave up 0 bases and J gave up 6 bases, with 12 bases separating them. This CDR3 has 14 residues. CDR1 SGHRS and CDR2 YFSETQ come from the germline V gene. For the CDR3, the DNA is TGCGCCAGCAGCTTGGCCGTTTCCCGGGATGGCTACACCTTC. Amino acids: CASSLAVSRDGYTF. Together with reference TRBV5-1 and TRBJ1-2, the CDR3 gives the full variable domain: KAGVTQTPRYLIKTRGQQVTLSCSPISGHRSVSWYQQTPGQGLQFLFEYFSETQRNKGNFPGRFSGRQFSNSRSEMNVSTLELGDSALYLCASSLAVSRDGYTFGSGTRLTVV.

This clonotype has only a few counts. The chain combines TRBV28 with TRBJ1-1; the D is unclear. Germline V gene sequence: CDR1 MDHEN, CDR2 SYDVKM. V gave up 3 bases and J gave up 4 bases, with 12 bases separating them. The CDR3 contains 14 residues. The CDR3 is CASSLPRPGTEAFF. The CDR3 DNA reads as TGTGCCAGCAGTTTGCCCAGGCCAGGCACTGAAGCTTTCTTT.

The CDR3 protein is CASSLVWWGESEAFF. CDR3 bases: TGTGCCAGCAGCTTAGTCTGGTGGGGGGAATCTGAAGCTTTCTTT. V gene TRBV7-2 combines with J gene TRBJ1-1, with D possibly TRBD1 on 5 matching bases. V gave up 1 base and J gave up 6 bases, with 15 bases separating them. The CDR3 extends over 15 amino acids. Germline V gene data show CDR1 as SGHTA and CDR2 as FQGNSA.

The J gene is TRBJ2-2, the V gene TRBV6-1; no definite D call. This CDR3 region has 12 residues. Looked up from germline, CDR1 is MNHNS and CDR2 is SASEGT. Trimming took off 2 bases at V and 8 bases at J, with 6 bases between the two ends. CDR3: CASSEMRGELFF. The CDR3 bases are TGTGCCAGCAGTGAAATGAGAGGGGAGCTGTTTTTT.

The V and J genes are TRBV6-1 and TRBJ1-1; D remains ambiguous. CDR3 size: 10 residues. V lost 10 bases and J 7 bases, leaving 10 bases between the germline ends. Per germline, CDR1 MNHNS and CDR2 SASEGT. CDR3: CATPGYEAFF. The CDR3, as DNA: TGTGCCACCCCGGGGTATGAAGCTTTCTTT.

This clonotype showed up many times. The chain combines TRBV5-1 with TRBJ1-2; unclear D gene. Germline V gene sequence: CDR1 SGHRS, CDR2 YFSETQ. The CDR3 totals 13 residues. Deletions cut 2 bases from V and 8 bases from J, with 13 bases between. The CDR3 DNA sequence: TGCGCCAGCAGCTTCACCGTTCCGGGGGGCTACACCTTC. Translation gives CASSFTVPGGYTF.

This rearrangement joins TRBV20-1 to TRBJ1-1, with 8 bases identical to TRBD1. J lost 1 base, V lost 6 bases, and 10 bases had no gene match. Germline V lookup: CDR1 DFQATT, CDR2 SNEGSKA (reference sequence). This CDR3 region has 15 residues. The CDR3 is CSAYGQGYRNTEAFF. CDR3 nucleotide sequence: TGCAGTGCCTACGGACAGGGCTATAGGAACACTGAAGCTTTCTTT.

This clonotype appeared a single time. The chain links TRBV7-7 to TRBJ2-7; TRBD1 might be the D (6 bases). The V gene lost 6 bases and the J gene lost 7 bases, with 25 bases spanning the gap. This CDR3 comprises 16 residues. From germline, CDR1 is SSHAT and CDR2 FNYEAQ (reference sequence). The CDR3 nucleotides are TGTGCCAGCAGACACCCCCGTTGGGGGCCTCCGAAAGAGCAGTACTTC. This codes for CASRHPRWGPPKEQYF.

In its sample, this clonotype was seen once. The genes are TRBV28 and TRBJ1-6, with unresolved D. V dropped 5 bases and J dropped 10 bases, with 12 bases sitting between them. Germline V gene sequence: CDR1 MDHEN, CDR2 SYDVKM. The CDR3 runs 13 residues. CDR3 protein: CASSRSGPSPLHF. CDR3 coding DNA: TGTGCCAGCAGTCGTTCCGGACCGTCACCCCTCCACTTT.

In its sample, this clonotype was seen many times. CDR3 amino acids: CAWSVRGLAGDEQFF. CDR3 DNA sequence: TGTGCCTGGAGTGTACGAGGGCTAGCGGGAGACGAGCAGTTCTTC. The chain employs TRBV30 and TRBJ2-1; TRBD2 matches at 10 bases. This CDR3 region has 15 residues. Germline lookup yields CDR1 GTSNPN and CDR2 SVGIG (reference sequence). Trimming took 0 bases from V and 10 from J; bases not matched to a gene: 9.

The chain carries TRBV5-4 and TRBJ2-3, with D hard to call. With 0 bases removed from V and 4 bases from J, the gap between germline ends came to 15 bases. This CDR3 contains 16 residues. CDR1 and CDR2 (germline): SGHNT, YYREEE (reference sequence). The CDR3 spells CASSLASGGMADTQYF. The CDR3 region has the DNA TGTGCCAGCAGCTTGGCCAGTGGTGGGATGGCAGATACGCAGTATTTT.

The CDR3 DNA reads TGTGCCAGCAGCTTAAGCGTGAACACTGAAGCTTTCTTT. Its translation is CASSLSVNTEAFF. The chain links TRBV7-6 to TRBJ1-1, with D hard to call. Between the trimmed V and J ends, which lost 2 bases and 0 bases, there was a span of 4 bases. The CDR3 spans 13 residues. Germline loops: CDR1 SGHVS, CDR2 FNYEAQ.

This clonotype was detected many times. This rearrangement joins TRBV13 to TRBJ2-5; TRBD2 matches 7 bases. The V and J ends lost 5 bases and 1 base, in that order; junction bases with no gene match: 13. CDR3 size: 17 residues. Looked up from germline, CDR1 is PRHDT and CDR2 is FYEKMQ (reference sequence). DNA for the CDR3: TGTGCCAGCAGCCCCCCTGATTTGGCTAGCGGCCAAGAGACCCAGTACTTC. This encodes CASSPPDLASGQETQYF.

This clonotype was detected a few times. The gene calls are TRBV20-1 and TRBJ1-5; no clear D. The CDR3 covers 14 residues. V lost 6 bases, J lost 3 bases, and 15 bases lay in between. The germline gives CDR1 DFQATT, CDR2 SNEGSKA (reference sequence). CDR3 loop: CSAQTFGSNQPQHF. The CDR3 DNA sequence: TGCAGTGCCCAGACGTTCGGTTCCAATCAGCCCCAGCATTTT.

DNA for the CDR3: TGTGCCAGCAGCCAAGATGGGACCCGGCGAGGTACGCAGTATTTT. As protein: CASSQDGTRRGTQYF. This chain uses TRBV3-1 with TRBJ2-3; D possibly uses TRBD1 or TRBD2 (5 bases each). Germline lookup yields CDR1 LGHDT and CDR2 YNNKEL (reference sequence). V shed 0 bases and J shed 8 bases, with 15 bases lying between them. The CDR3 runs to 15 residues.